This note documents a single T cell receptor (beta chain) sequence. The sample originates from a study of T cell changes during pregnancy in multiple sclerosis. CDR1 and CDR2 from the germline V gene are SGHTA and FQGTGA. The CDR3 totals 13 residues. Trimming shortened V by 6 bases and J by 1 base, and 9 bases separated the two germline ends. TCRdb keeps only in-frame clones here, not all; method: immunoSEQ multiplex PCR. This sample has over 40,000 clones, with about 92% found just once. The chain uses TRBV7-3 and TRBJ1-1; D might be TRBD1 (5 bases). The TCR was taken from a female donor with multiple sclerosis, enrolled in a pregnancy study. Source: peripheral blood, taken in the third trimester of pregnancy. The CDR3 DNA follows: TGTGCCAGCAGTTACAGGAAGAACACTGAAGCTTTCTTT. Translated, it gives CASSYRKNTEAFF. The whole variable domain, remainder taken from reference TRBV7-3 and TRBJ1-1, is GAGVSQTPSNKVTEKGKYVELRCDPISGHTALYWYRQSLGQGPEFLIYFQGTGAADDSGLPNDRFFAVRPEGSVSTLKIQRTERGDSAVYLCASSYRKNTEAFFGQGTRLTVV.